What follows describes a single TCR beta chain. Its specific antigen is unknown. Base qualities are not provided; no much larger clone lies one nucleotide away. The donors were included in the validation cohort of some 120 subjects, a group kept apart from the roughly 680-subject first cohort. Receptors were amplified or captured by the immunoSEQ multiplex PCR assay. From the authors' description of their analysis: A statistical classification framework was built for diagnosing cytomegalovirus status from the catalog of TCR beta chain sequences. Held by TCRdb, this immuneACCESS table contains in-frame sequences only and omits some clones. Under half of the omission traces to an unresolved V gene where checked; the cause of the rest is unknown. The V and J calls and clone size were taken over from that table, and D and trimming were inferred from the DNA. The sample profile shows some 240,000 clones; roughly 91% of them were found once. The ten largest clones take up roughly 2% of the sample.

This entry belongs to a study of cytomegalovirus exposure and HLA in healthy donors (dated by TCRdb to about 2017). Looking at the study overall: According to a later analysis, the 120 or so validation repertoires were produced on the same platform as the 600 to 850 repertoires of the first cohort. The aim of the study was to test whether cataloging public T cell receptors could identify signatures of past pathogen exposure. The study combined high-throughput TCR immunosequencing, statistical association of individual TCRs with disease status, and machine learning to predict cytomegalovirus infection status. A separate validation cohort of over a hundred different subjects was used in addition to the approximately 670-subject first cohort. General findings and caveats noted by the study authors: The study gave a list of under 200 TCR beta chains associated with cytomegalovirus. The validation cohort had no HLA typing available for a later analysis, so co-occurrence within that cohort was assessed over all 120 or so repertoires. The authors suggested that the approach could potentially be generalized to other disease states and immunological phenotypes. Most TCR sequences were observed very rarely across donors, whereas some public TCRs were present in many individuals. Subsequent analysis determined that TCRs grouped into clusters in the first cohort also showed a tendency toward co-occurrence across the roughly 130 validation repertoires, and 85% to 95% of cluster scores exceeded 0. Three of the identified cytomegalovirus-associated TCR beta chains were confirmed in vitro to be specific for cytomegalovirus antigens. The classifier was reported to diagnose cytomegalovirus status with high specificity and sensitivity in both the original and validation cohorts.

Based on the germline V gene, the CDR1 and CDR2 sequences are SGDLS and YYNGEE. Including the terminal cysteine and phenylalanine, the CDR3 comprises 16 residues. Of the read, only the CDR3 DNA is kept; its 48 bases are in frame from base 1. For this chain, trimming is 7 bases at the V end and 5 bases at the J end, and the number of junction bases without a gene match is 12. The clonotype comes from a woman between 18 and 30 years old in good health and CMV-seropositive. The chain is made from TRBV9 and TRBJ2-3; 11 bases in the middle match TRBD2. Input material: PBMCs. The CDR3 has the sequence CASSRSSGRSEDTQYF. The bases read TGTGCCAGCTCCCGCTCTAGCGGGAGGAGTGAAGATACGCAGTATTTT.